This T cell receptor (beta chain) was sequenced in a study of T cell responses to AZD1222 COVID-19 vaccine (dated by TCRdb to about 2021). Background for the entire study: A total of around 240 trial participants underwent TCR sequencing, of whom around 210 had received two doses of AZD1222 and some 26 had received two doses of the MenACWY control vaccine. Trial participants were enrolled into age subgroups of 18-55, 56-69 and 70-plus years, which contained about 150, 27 and 61 TCR-sequenced participants, respectively.

V lost 5 bases and J lost 6 bases; the stretch between them is 16 bases long. The CDR3 spans 15 residues, from the cysteine through the phenylalanine. Of all the DNA, just the CDR3 is kept, 45 bases in frame from base 1. From the germline V gene, CDR1 is SGHTA and CDR2 is FQGNSA. The full study reports these points: Reportedly, close to half of the unique spike-specific TCRs recognized epitopes lying outside the regions that are mutated in the B.1.351 and B.1.1.7 variants. Spike-specific TCR breadth and depth rose significantly after two AZD1222 doses compared with day 0 and with MenACWY recipients. Conclusions about previously exposed vaccinees are limited because only 5 or 6 AZD1222 recipients were SARS-CoV-2 seropositive at baseline. Vaccine-associated CD4 TCRs spanned the whole spike protein, with dominant responses in regions 160-218 and 743-854. No day 14 peak-response samples were available, so repertoires were characterized only after the peak T cell response. Participants were mostly white British, with more females than males. The authors suggested clonal diversity may have been underestimated. The 56-69-year group was small, and its depth increase did not reach significance, likely because of low power.

Interpreted using the paper, the time point label stands for: about 28 days (+/-7) after the second vaccine dose. AZD1222 recipients given second doses at about 4 weeks or at about 12 weeks were pooled, since spike-specific TCR depth and breadth were not found to differ between the two schedules. Vaccinee samples came from UK trials COV001 and COV002, including a single-blind randomized controlled phase 2/3 trial of AZD1222 (ChAdOx1 nCoV-19) in healthy adults. Trial participant PBMC samples were collected at day 0 and day 28 after the second dose for TCRbeta chain sequencing. Note on this clone: The specificity of this receptor is unknown. Base quality data are lacking; no much larger clone is found one base away.

The CDR3 regions of human TCRbeta chains were analyzed by immunosequencing. The authors' analysis ran thus. Repertoire TCRs were matched against a reference library of SARS-CoV-2-specific TCRs generated with the MIRA antigen-specificity platform. Breadth meant the fraction of unique TCRs that were SARS-CoV-2-associated, whereas depth meant the fraction of total T cells that were SARS-CoV-2-associated. Using the MIRA data, each spike-specific TCR was assigned both to the spike region to which the TCR was reactive and to a CD4 or CD8 class. Log10-transformed breadth and depth values were compared by one-way ANOVA with Sidak's multiple comparisons tests. TCRdb limited this immuneACCESS table to in-frame rearrangements with V and J called. A share of clones is missing; checked studies link under half to unresolved V genes, and the rest is unexplained. From that table come the V and J calls and clone size; the DNA was used to work out D and trimming. For this sample there are roughly 110,000 clones; approximately 90% appear just once. The ten largest clones capture about 9.1% of the sample.

The sequenced sample was peripheral blood, obtained 28 days after the second AZD1222 dose. This receptor chain uses TRBV7-2 and TRBJ1-4, with no D gene named confidently. The clonotype comes from an adult who received the AZD1222 COVID-19 vaccine. The nucleotide sequence reads as follows: TGTGCCAGCAGCCCCGGTCGGTTCTCTGATGAAAAACTGTTTTTT. This translates into CASSPGRFSDEKLFF.